This T cell receptor beta chain was obtained from a study of T-cell reconstitution after alpha-beta-depleted transplantation in children (dated by TCRdb to the mid-2010s). Background on the whole study: Using TCR repertoire profiling, the study followed T-cell immune reconstitution in a quantitative way in children after TCRalphabeta/CD19-depleted allogeneic hematopoietic cell transplantation.

This clonotype has at least ten counts. Its antigen is not yet known. No base qualities exist here, and no much larger clone lies one base off it. Summary of the overall study and its limitations: Apparently early alphabetaT-cell count recovery about two months after transplant reportedly relied on only several hundred rapidly expanded clones derived from non-depleted graft cells. Over subsequent months, a decline in hyperexpanded clone frequencies was noted, and after one year, T-cell counts and TCRbeta diversity were mostly ascribed to newly produced T cells. The high TCRbeta diversity at day 60 in some patients was ascribed to recipient T cells and intrathymic progenitors that had survived conditioning.

Explained via the paper, the treatment or condition label denotes: allogeneic hematopoietic cell transplantation with graft depleted of TCRalphabeta T cells and CD19 B cells. The children who served as transplant recipients had been given grafts of TCRalphabeta/CD19-depleted allogeneic hematopoietic cells. The library relied on PCR. The listed sequencing device is Illumina HiSeq 2500. TCR library preparation used molecular barcoding, with unique molecular identifiers applied to normalize quantification of the TCRbeta repertoire. TCRdb reanalyzed the raw reads on its own, using fastp at Q25 for trimming and MiXCR for clone calling, and kept in-frame beta chains. Duplicate CDR3 protein sequences are folded into a single record with the most common DNA and genes. The sample has about 490,000 distinct CDR3 sequences on record, roughly a tenth of them singletons. Around 2% of the sample belongs to the ten largest clones.

Sequenced here: PBMCs, sampled before TCRalphabeta/CD19-depleted stem cell transplant. This TCR came from a child under 10 years old with inherited bone marrow failure, due to receive a stem cell transplant.

The sequenced DNA is TGCAGCGCTCGGACAGGGTTAAGCTACGAGCAGTACTTC. The resulting protein is CSARTGLSYEQYF. In this chain, TRBV29-1 is recombined with TRBJ2-7, with 8 junctional bases fitting TRBD1. The CDR3 runs 13 amino acids, cysteine and phenylalanine included. Only the CDR3 DNA stays, 39 bases, in frame from base 1. CDR1 and CDR2, looked up from the germline V gene, are SQVTM and ANQGSEA. V is cut back by 7 bases and J by 3 bases, with 8 bases in the junction unmatched.